This record looks at one T cell receptor (beta chain) sequence and its context. The assay was immunoSEQ multiplex PCR, and TCRdb's table has in-frame clones only and misses some. Of 250,000 to 350,000 clones in the sample, around 85% were seen once. The sample belongs to a study of blood T cell repertoires in COVID-19. About the research overall: Acute and convalescent COVID-19 samples came from the United States, Italy and Spain. Nucleic acid was either cDNA or gDNA, and it came from T cells, B-cell-depleted T cells, or PBMCs.

V was trimmed by 5 bases and J by 2 bases, leaving 10 bases between them. There are 15 residues in the CDR3. Looked up from germline, CDR1 is SGHAT and CDR2 is FQDESV (reference sequence). Sequenced sample: peripheral blood. This receptor was identified in a human donor with COVID-19, enrolled during active disease. The donor label of this sample is uncertain. The V gene is TRBV11-1, the J gene TRBJ1-6, with D possibly being TRBD1 (6 bases). CDR3 loop: CASSVQGPYNSPLHF. DNA of the CDR3: TGTGCCAGCAGCGTACAGGGACCCTATAATTCACCCCTCCACTTT.